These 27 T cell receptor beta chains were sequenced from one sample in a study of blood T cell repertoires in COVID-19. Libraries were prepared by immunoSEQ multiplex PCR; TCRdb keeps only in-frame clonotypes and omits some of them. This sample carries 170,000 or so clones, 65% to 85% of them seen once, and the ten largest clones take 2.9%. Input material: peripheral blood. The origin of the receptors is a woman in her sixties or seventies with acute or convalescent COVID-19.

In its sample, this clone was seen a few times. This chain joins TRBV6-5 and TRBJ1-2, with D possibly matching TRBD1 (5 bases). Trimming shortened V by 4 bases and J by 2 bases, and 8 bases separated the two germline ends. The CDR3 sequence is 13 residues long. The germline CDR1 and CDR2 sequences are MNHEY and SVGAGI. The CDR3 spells CASSSTENYGYTF. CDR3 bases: TGTGCCAGCAGTTCGACAGAAAACTATGGCTACACCTTC.

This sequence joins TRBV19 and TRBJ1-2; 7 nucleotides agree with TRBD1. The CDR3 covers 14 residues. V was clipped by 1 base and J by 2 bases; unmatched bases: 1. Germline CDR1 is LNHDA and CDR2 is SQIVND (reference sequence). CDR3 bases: TGTGCCAGTAGTATAGGGACAGGAAACTATGGCTACACCTTC. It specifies CASSIGTGNYGYTF.

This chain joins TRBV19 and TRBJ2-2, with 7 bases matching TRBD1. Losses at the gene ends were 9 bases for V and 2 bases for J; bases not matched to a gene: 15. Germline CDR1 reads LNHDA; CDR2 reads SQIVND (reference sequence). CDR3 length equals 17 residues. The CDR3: CASEGWLQGLNTGELFF. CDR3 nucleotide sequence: TGTGCCAGCGAGGGGTGGCTACAGGGGTTAAACACCGGGGAGCTGTTTTTT.

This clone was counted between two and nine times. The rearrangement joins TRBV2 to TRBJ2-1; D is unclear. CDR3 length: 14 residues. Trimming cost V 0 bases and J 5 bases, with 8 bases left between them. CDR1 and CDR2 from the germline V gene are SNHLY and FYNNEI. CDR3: CASSEALPHNEQFF. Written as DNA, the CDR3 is TGTGCCAGCAGTGAAGCACTCCCCCACAATGAGCAGTTCTTC.

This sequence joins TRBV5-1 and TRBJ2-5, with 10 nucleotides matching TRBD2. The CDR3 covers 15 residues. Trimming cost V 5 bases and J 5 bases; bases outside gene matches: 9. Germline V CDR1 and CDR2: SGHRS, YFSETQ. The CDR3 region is CASSSSGGARETQYF. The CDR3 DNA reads TGCGCCAGCAGTTCAAGCGGGGGGGCCCGGGAGACCCAGTACTTC.

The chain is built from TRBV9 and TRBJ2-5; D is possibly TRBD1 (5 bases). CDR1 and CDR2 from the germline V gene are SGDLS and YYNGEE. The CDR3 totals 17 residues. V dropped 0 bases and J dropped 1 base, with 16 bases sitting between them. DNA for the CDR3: TGTGCCAGCAGCGTAGTAACATCGAACAGGTTCCAAGAGACCCAGTACTTC. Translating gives CASSVVTSNRFQETQYF.

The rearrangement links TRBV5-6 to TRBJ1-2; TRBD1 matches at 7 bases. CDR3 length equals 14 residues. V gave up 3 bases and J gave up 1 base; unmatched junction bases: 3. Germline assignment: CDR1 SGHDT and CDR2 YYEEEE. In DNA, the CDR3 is TGTGCCAGCAGCTGGCCAGGGGGTAACTATGGCTACACCTTC. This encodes CASSWPGGNYGYTF.

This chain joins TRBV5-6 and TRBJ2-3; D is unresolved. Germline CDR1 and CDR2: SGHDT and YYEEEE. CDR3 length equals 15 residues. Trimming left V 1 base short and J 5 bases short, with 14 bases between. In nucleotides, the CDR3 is TGTGCCAGCAGCTTGTTATCGATGGGCAAAGATACGCAGTATTTT. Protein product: CASSLLSMGKDTQYF.

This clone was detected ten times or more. The CDR3 loop reads CASSATSYEQYF. The CDR3 region has the DNA TGTGCCAGCAGCGCAACATCATACGAGCAGTACTTC. This chain links TRBV2 with TRBJ2-7; D gene unclear. Per the germline V gene, CDR1 is SNHLY and CDR2 is FYNNEI. CDR3 size: 12 residues. V was trimmed by 6 bases and J by 4 bases, leaving 10 bases between them.

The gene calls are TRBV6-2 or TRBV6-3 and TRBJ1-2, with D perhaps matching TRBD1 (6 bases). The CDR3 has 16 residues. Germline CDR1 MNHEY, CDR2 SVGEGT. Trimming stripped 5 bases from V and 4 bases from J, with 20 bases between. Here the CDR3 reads CASSQNPWTASYGYTF. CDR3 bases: TGTGCCAGCAGTCAAAACCCCTGGACAGCATCCTATGGCTACACCTTC.

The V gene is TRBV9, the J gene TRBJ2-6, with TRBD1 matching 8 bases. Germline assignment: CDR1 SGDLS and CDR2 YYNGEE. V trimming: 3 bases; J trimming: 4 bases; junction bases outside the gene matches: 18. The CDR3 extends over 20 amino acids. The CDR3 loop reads CASSAGTTGGATLGANVLTF. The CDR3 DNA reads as TGTGCCAGCAGCGCCGGGACCACAGGGGGTGCCACCTTGGGGGCCAACGTCCTGACTTTC.

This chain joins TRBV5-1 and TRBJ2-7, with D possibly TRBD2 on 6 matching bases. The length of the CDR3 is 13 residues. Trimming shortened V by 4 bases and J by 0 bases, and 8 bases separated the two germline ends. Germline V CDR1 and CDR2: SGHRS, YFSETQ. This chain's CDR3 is CASSPGLSYEQYF. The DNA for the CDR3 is TGCGCCAGCAGCCCGGGACTCTCCTACGAGCAGTACTTC.

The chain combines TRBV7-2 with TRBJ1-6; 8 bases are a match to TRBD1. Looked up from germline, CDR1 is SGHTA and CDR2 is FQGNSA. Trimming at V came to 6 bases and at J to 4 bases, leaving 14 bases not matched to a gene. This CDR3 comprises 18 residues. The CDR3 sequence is CASSYPVGTGQYNSPLHF. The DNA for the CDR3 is TGTGCCAGCAGTTACCCAGTGGGGACAGGCCAATATAATTCACCCCTCCACTTT. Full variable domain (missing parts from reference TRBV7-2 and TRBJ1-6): GAGVSQSPSNKVTEKGKDVELRCDPISGHTALYWYRQSLGQGLEFLIYFQGNSAPDKSGLPSDRFSAERTGGSVSTLTIQRTQQEDSAVYLCASSYPVGTGQYNSPLHFGNGTRLTVT.

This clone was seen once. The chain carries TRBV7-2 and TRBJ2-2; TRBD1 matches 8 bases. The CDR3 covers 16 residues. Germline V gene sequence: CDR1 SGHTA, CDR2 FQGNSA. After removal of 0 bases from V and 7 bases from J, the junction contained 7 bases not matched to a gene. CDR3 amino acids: CASSLALGQGGGELFF. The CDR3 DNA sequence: TGTGCCAGCAGCTTAGCGCTAGGACAGGGCGGCGGGGAGCTGTTTTTT. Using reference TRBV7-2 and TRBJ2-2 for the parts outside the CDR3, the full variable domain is GAGVSQSPSNKVTEKGKDVELRCDPISGHTALYWYRQSLGQGLEFLIYFQGNSAPDKSGLPSDRFSAERTGGSVSTLTIQRTQQEDSAVYLCASSLALGQGGGELFFGEGSRLTVL.

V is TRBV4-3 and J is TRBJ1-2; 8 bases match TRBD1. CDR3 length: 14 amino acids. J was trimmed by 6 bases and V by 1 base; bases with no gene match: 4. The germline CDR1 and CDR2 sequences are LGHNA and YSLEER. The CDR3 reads CASSQAQGADGYTF. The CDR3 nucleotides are TGCGCCAGCAGCCAAGCTCAGGGGGCGGATGGCTACACCTTC.

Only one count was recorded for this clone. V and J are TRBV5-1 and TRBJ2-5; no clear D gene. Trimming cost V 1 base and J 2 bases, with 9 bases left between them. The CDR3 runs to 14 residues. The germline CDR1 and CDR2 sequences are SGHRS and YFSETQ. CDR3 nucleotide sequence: TGCGCCAGCAGCTTGACAGCCGGTCAAGAGACCCAGTACTTC. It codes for CASSLTAGQETQYF.

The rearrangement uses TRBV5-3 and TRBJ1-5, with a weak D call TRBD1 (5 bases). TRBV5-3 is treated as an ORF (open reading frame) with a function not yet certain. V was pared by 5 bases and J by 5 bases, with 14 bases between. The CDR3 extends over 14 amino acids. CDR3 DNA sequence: TGTGCCAGAAGGGGAGGGGAGGAAGATCAGCCCCAGCATTTT. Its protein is CARRGGEEDQPQHF.

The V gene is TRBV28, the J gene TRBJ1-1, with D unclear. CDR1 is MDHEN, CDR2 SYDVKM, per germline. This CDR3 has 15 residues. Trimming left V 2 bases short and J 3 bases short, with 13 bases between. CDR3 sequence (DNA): TGTGCCAGCAGTTTAATCCGTGCCCAGTACACTGAAGCTTTCTTT. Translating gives CASSLIRAQYTEAFF.

CDR3: CASSKWETSQETQYF. The CDR3 bases are TGTGCCAGTAGTAAATGGGAGACTAGCCAAGAGACCCAGTACTTC. The chain has TRBV19 and TRBJ2-5; TRBD2 might be the D (6 bases). Germline values: CDR1 LNHDA, CDR2 SQIVND (reference sequence). The CDR3 covers 15 residues. V was trimmed by 4 bases and J by 1 base, leaving 13 bases between them.

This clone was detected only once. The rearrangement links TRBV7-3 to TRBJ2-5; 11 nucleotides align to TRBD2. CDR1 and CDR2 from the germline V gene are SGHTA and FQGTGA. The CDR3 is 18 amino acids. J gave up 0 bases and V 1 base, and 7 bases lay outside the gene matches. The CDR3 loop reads CASSLREGTSGNQETQYF. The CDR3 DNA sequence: TGTGCCAGCAGCTTAAGAGAGGGGACTAGCGGAAACCAAGAGACCCAGTACTTC. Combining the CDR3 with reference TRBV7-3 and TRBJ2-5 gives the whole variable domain GAGVSQTPSNKVTEKGKYVELRCDPISGHTALYWYRQSLGQGPEFLIYFQGTGAADDSGLPNDRFFAVRPEGSVSTLKIQRTERGDSAVYLCASSLREGTSGNQETQYFGPGTRLLVL.

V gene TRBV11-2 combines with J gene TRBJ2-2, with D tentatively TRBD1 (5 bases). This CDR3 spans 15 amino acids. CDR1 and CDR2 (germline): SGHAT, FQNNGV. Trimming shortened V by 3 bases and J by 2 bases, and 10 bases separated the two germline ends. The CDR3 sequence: CASSFRQINTGELFF. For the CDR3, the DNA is TGTGCCAGCAGCTTCCGACAGATTAACACCGGGGAGCTGTTTTTT. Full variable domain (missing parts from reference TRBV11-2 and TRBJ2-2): EAGVAQSPRYKIIEKRQSVAFWCNPISGHATLYWYQQILGQGPKLLIQFQNNGVVDDSQLPKDRFSAERLKGVDSTLKIQPAKLEDSAVYLCASSFRQINTGELFFGEGSRLTVL.

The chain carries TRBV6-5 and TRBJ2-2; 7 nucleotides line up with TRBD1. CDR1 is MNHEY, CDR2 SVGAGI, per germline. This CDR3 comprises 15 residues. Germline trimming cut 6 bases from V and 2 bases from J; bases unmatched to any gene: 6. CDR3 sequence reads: CASRLTGKNTGELFF. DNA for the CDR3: TGTGCCAGCAGGTTGACAGGGAAAAACACCGGGGAGCTGTTTTTT.

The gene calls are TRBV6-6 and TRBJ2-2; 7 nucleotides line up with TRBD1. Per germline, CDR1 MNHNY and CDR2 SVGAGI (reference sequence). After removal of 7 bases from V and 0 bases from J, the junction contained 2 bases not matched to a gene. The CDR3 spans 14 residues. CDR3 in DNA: TGTGCCAGCACCGGGACAGCGAACACCGGGGAGCTGTTTTTT. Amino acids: CASTGTANTGELFF.

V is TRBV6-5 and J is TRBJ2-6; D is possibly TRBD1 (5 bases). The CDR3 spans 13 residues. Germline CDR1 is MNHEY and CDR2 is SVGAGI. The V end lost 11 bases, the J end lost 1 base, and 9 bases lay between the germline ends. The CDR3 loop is CAAGFSGANVLTF. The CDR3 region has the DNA TGTGCCGCAGGGTTTTCTGGGGCCAACGTCCTGACTTTC.

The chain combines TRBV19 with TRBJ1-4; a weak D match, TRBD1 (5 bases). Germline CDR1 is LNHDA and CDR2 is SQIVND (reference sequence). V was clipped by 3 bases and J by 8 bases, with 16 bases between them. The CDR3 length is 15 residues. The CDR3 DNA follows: TGTGCCAGTAGTATCCGGCCAGGGATATTGGAAAAACTGTTTTTT. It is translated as CASSIRPGILEKLFF.

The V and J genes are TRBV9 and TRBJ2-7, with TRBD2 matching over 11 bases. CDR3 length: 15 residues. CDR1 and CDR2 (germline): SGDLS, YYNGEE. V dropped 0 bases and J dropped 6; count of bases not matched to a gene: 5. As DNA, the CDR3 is TGTGCCAGCAGCGTAGTACCTAGCGGGGGGAGCGAGCAGTACTTC. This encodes CASSVVPSGGSEQYF.

This CDR3 reads CASSLDSYGYTF. In DNA form, the CDR3 reads TGTGCCAGCTCACTGGACAGCTATGGCTACACCTTC. The chain recombines TRBV18 with TRBJ1-2; weak D call: TRBD1 (6 bases). CDR3 length equals 12 residues. Trimming pared 4 bases from V and 4 bases from J, leaving 7 bases between. Germline assignment: CDR1 KGHSH and CDR2 LQKENI. Complete variable domain (other parts from reference TRBV18 and TRBJ1-2): NAGVMQNPRHLVRRRGQEARLRCSPMKGHSHVYWYRQLPEEGLKFMVYLQKENIIDESGMPKERFSAEFPKEGPSILRIQQVVRGDSAAYFCASSLDSYGYTFGSGTRLTVV.